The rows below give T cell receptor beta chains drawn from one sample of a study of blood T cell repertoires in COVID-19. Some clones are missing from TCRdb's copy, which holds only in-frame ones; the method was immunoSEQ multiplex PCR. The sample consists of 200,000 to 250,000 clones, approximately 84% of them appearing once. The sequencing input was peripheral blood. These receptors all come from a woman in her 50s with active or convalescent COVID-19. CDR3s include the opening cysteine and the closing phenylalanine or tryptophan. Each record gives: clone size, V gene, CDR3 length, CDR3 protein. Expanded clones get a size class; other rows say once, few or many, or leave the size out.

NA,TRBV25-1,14,CASSAGQMNTEAFF
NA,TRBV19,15,CASSNLAGVTDTQYF
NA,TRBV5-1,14,CASSLGPSYNEQFF
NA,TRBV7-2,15,CASSSQGAITDTQYF
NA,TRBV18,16,CASSPDRGVNTGELFF
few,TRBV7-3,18,CASSPYGWGGRVFDTQYF
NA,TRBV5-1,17,CASSWGLHTATNEKLFF
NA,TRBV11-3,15,CASSLGGSVSDEQYF
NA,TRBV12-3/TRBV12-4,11,CASASLGGYTF
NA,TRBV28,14,CASSFGQLAYEQYF
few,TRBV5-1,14,CASSFGGNNEKLFF
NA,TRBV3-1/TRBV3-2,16,CASSHNRGSGANVLTF
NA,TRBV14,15,CASSPLQGPPDEQYF
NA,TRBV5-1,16,CASSPTPTGTGHGYTF
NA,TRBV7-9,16,CASSPRGEVNTGELFF
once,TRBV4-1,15,CASSRGTATNTEAFF
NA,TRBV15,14,CATSSLGTGDGYTF
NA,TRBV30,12,CACGAGSHEQYF
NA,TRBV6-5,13,CASSTGAGQPQHF
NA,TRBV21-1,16,CASSRRTGENTDTQYF
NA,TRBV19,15,CASSRLEVPNQPQHF
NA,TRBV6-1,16,CASSEALRRGWQPQHF
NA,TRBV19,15,CASMFRNSGANVLTF
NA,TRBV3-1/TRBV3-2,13,CASSTRQGNGYTF
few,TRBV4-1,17,CASSQDFASGGNNEQFF
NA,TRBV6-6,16,CASSSSGRSSYNEQFF
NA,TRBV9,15,CASSGRGPANEKLFF
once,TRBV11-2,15,CASSLQGFGKNIQYF
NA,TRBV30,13,CAWRGLTYNEQFF
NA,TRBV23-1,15,CASPRDRGYNTEAFF
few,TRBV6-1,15,CASSDRPSNTGELFF
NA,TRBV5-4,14,CASSLVGSQETQYF
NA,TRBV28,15,CAGSPPWGVQETQYF
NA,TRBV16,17,CASSPTSRTNSGNTIYF
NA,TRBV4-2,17,CASSPSLVPSLAEKLFF